This T cell receptor beta chain came from a study of OX40 agonist ivuxolimab in advanced cancers. Comment on this clone: The junction and the germline gene differ at one end; a read error may be behind it.

The method was immunoSEQ multiplex PCR; TCRdb's version includes in-frame clones alone and lacks a portion of them. This sample yields tens of thousands of clones, of which 85% to 95% are seen a single time; approximately 12% belongs to the top ten. Germline CDR1 and CDR2: MDHEN and SYDVKM. The CDR3 covers 11 residues. This receptor was obtained from an adult with an advanced solid tumor such as melanoma, head and neck, liver or kidney cancer. The sequencing used CD4+ or CD8+ T cells sorted from blood, collected in a trial of the OX40 agonist ivuxolimab. This chain joins TRBV28 and TRBJ1-2; D gene ambiguous. This CDR3 is CASRDPYDYTF. The CDR3 DNA reads TGTGCCAGCAGGGACCCCTATGACTACACCTTC.